This T cell receptor beta chain was sequenced for a study of tumor-infiltrating lymphocytes in localized non-small cell lung cancer (dated by TCRdb to the early 2020s). Background on the whole study: Several histologies were represented in the cohort, which also included both smokers and never-smokers as well as patients whose samples were collected after neoadjuvant chemotherapy. In total, the ICON cohort consisted of some 160 surgical patients with localized non-small cell lung cancer who had their tumors resected. Flow cytometry, multiplex immunofluorescence, RNA-seq, exome sequencing and proteomics were applied to the same patients as TCR sequencing, which was one of several integrated assays. Each patient contributed resected tumor tissue and uninvolved lung tissue from the same patient, described as non-adjacent to the tumor. A total of fewer than 65 patients were included in the paired tumor versus uninvolved lung comparison of immunoSEQ T-cell fraction. Findings and caveats that apply to the study as a whole: In line with immunofluorescence CD3 counts, TCRbeta sequencing supported higher T cell infiltration in tumors compared with uninvolved lung tissue. Assay coverage varied across patients depending on available tissue quantity, so only a subset of the cohort had TCR sequencing. TCR-derived T-cell fraction did not differ between the flow cytometry-defined immunotypes IM1 (good prognosis) and IM2 (poor prognosis). Tumor T-cell fraction from TCR sequencing was not associated with recurrence-free survival (p = 0.61). Because different pieces of the same tissue were used for different assays, technical variation could not be separated from intratumor heterogeneity.

The cysteine opens and the phenylalanine closes a CDR3 of 17 amino acids. CDR3 DNA only is kept here, 51 bases in frame from base 1. The germline ends are 25 bases apart after V is trimmed by 8 bases and J by 5 bases. CDR1 is given as SNHLY and CDR2 as FYNNEI, both from the germline V gene. With regard to this clone: Its antigen is unknown. One base away there is no much larger clone; base qualities are not given.

ICON enrollment began in April 2016, and the last patient was enrolled in 2018. In a subcohort of around 72 patients, fresh tumor and matched uninvolved tissue were collected for in-depth immune analyses, with TCR sequencing among those analyses. TCR sequencing was performed on DNA isolated from bulk tissue, without cell sorting. The T-cell fraction in tumor and uninvolved lung tissue was obtained from TCR sequencing using the immunoSEQ assay. Per the authors' processing: For survival analysis, patients were split into high (upper tertile) and low (lower two tertiles) T-cell fraction groups and compared by log-rank test. A signed-rank test was used to test paired tumor versus uninvolved lung differences in T-cell fraction. TCRdb took this table from immuneACCESS and kept in-frame rearrangements with V and J called. Such tables lack part of the clones; where checked against another copy, unresolved V genes explain under half of the gap, and the rest is unexplained. That table furnishes V, J and clone size, whereas the DNA furnished D and trimming. Counted in this sample were tens of thousands of clones; approximately 85% of them appeared once. Over 2% of the sample is in the top ten clones.

The sequence derives from a human donor with non-small cell lung cancer. The chain couples TRBV2 to TRBJ2-1; matching of 5 bases hints at TRBD2 as the D gene. What was sequenced was lung tumor tissue. In nucleotides, the sequence is TGTGCCAGCTCAGAGGGCCCTTCTTGGTCTGCGCACAATGAGCAGTTCTTC. This codes for CASSEGPSWSAHNEQFF. The full variable domain, completed from the reference TRBV2 and TRBJ2-1 proteins outside the CDR3, reads EPEVTQTPSHQVTQMGQEVILRCVPISNHLYFYWYRQILGQKVEFLVSFYNNEISEKSEIFDDQFSVERPDGSNFTLKIRSTKLEDSAMYFCASSEGPSWSAHNEQFFGPGTRLTVL.